This T cell receptor (beta chain) was sequenced in a study of blood T cells in healthy people across ages. The study drew donors from healthy Caucasian individuals in Russia aged about 6 to 95. Roughly 10 milliliters was the volume of peripheral blood drawn from each donor. Together with a sample-barcoded 5' primer, a J-beta primer mix was included in a second PCR lasting about 7 to 12 cycles. One entry per CDR3 protein, called by TCRdb with MiXCR from the 5' RACE reads. Seen here are 710,000 or so distinct CDR3 sequences, 22% observed once, and the top ten hold about 20%. This clonotype was counted only a few times. The length of the CDR3 is 19 residues. Germline CDR1 SGDLS, CDR2 YYNGEE. After removal of 3 bases from V and 4 bases from J, the junction contained 15 bases not matched to a gene.

The sequence was collected from a man between 65 and 80 years old in good health. V usage is TRBV9 and J usage is TRBJ2-3; 12 bases are shared with TRBD2. Sequencing was done on a sample of blood. The CDR3 sequence: CASSAPGGLAGRGADTQYF. The CDR3 bases are TGTGCCAGCAGCGCCCCCGGAGGACTAGCGGGACGAGGTGCAGATACGCAGTATTTT.